This TCR beta chain derives from a study of spatial heterogeneity in lung cancer. There are 13 residues in the CDR3. CDR1 SGHRS and CDR2 YFSETQ come from the germline V gene. TCRdb fed the 5' RACE reads into MiXCR, producing one record per CDR3 protein. Of some 47,000 distinct CDR3 sequences listed, 7.6% are singletons. Time point denoted: sample taken at primary tumor resection. The authors sequenced whole RNA from tumor, nontumor lung or frozen PBMC without sorting. The donor population consisted of more than 55 patients with untreated, early-stage non-small cell lung cancer. Regarding this clonotype: One end of the junction does not line up with germline, which may come from a read error.

The specimen was PBMCs, collected at surgery. The chain joins TRBV5-1 to TRBJ1-4; no firm D call. This clonotype was obtained from a female donor with early-stage non-small cell lung cancer. In DNA form, the CDR3 reads TGCGCCAGCAGCTTGGCCGCGTATGAAAAACGGTTTTTT. It yields the protein CASSLAAYEKRFF.